This record looks at one T cell receptor beta chain sequence and its context. Its antigen is unidentified. CDR3 length: 16 residues. Germline CDR1 SGHVS, CDR2 FNYEAQ. Trimming removed 5 bases at V and 6 bases at J, with 22 bases between. The data originate from a study of T cell responses to AZD1222 COVID-19 vaccine. Findings and caveats of the study: Spike-specific TCR breadth and depth rose after two AZD1222 doses. Unmutated variant regions are reportedly targeted by nearly half of spike-specific TCRs. It was only five to seven AZD1222 recipients who were seropositive at baseline.

The method was immunoSEQ multiplex PCR; TCRdb's version includes in-frame clones alone and lacks a portion of them. The table shows approximately 170,000 clones, with approximately 90% occurring only once. V gene TRBV7-6 combines with J gene TRBJ1-2; D is possibly TRBD1 (6 bases). The sequence was collected from an adult who received the AZD1222 COVID-19 vaccine. Sequences were derived from peripheral blood, sampled 28 days after the second AZD1222 dose. The CDR3 nucleotides read TGTGCCAGCAGCGCTAACCCGACAGGAACTGATCATGGCTACACCTTC. Translation: CASSANPTGTDHGYTF.